The clone carrying this TCR beta chain appeared a few times. Antigen specificity is unknown. This sample is part of a study of T cells in Graves' hyperthyroidism and ophthalmopathy. Amplification yielded TCR beta CDR3 regions, with RNA transcripts as the source. The primer set for the first-round RT-PCR of the TCR CDR3 was HTBI. TCRdb independently ran MiXCR on the multiplex PCR reads; one entry per CDR3 protein. The sample lists hundreds of thousands of distinct CDR3 sequences, 35% to 40% occurring once. V was trimmed by 3 bases and J by 8 bases, leaving 10 bases between them. CDR1 and CDR2 from the germline V gene are LGHNA and YSLEER. This CDR3 is built from 13 residues. Study-wide findings and caveats: A median roughly six months before onset, the model predicted ophthalmopathy.

The rearrangement uses TRBV4-3 and TRBJ1-4; D call uncertain. The receptor comes from a man between 18 and 35 years old with Graves' hyperthyroidism. The sample taken for sequencing was blood. As DNA, the CDR3 is TGCGCCAGCAGCCATACAGATAGAGAAAAACTGTTTTTT. Its protein is CASSHTDREKLFF.